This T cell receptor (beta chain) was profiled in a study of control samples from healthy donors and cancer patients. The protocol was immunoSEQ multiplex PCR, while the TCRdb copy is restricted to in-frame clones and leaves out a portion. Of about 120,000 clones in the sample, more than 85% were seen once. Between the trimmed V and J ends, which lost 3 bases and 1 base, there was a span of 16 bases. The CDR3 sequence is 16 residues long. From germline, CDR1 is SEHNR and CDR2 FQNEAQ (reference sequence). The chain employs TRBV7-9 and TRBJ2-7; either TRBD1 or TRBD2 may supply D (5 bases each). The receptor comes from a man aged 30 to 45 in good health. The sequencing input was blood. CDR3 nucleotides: TGTGCCAGCAGCTTCTCCGGGGCAGCTTCTTCCTACGAGCAGTACTTC. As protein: CASSFSGAASSYEQYF.